The rows below give T cell receptor beta chains drawn from one sample of a study of T cells after yellow fever vaccination. TCRdb reprocessed the 5' RACE reads via MiXCR and lists one record per CDR3 protein. The sample has 250,000 to 400,000 distinct CDR3 sequences; 3.5% to 4.5% are singletons. The sample consisted of PBMCs, taken 15 days after the yellow fever booster vaccination. The origin of the receptors is a man younger than 35 who received the YFV17D yellow fever vaccine. Both conserved end residues are part of each CDR3. The D gene is left open where the match is weak. Size tells how often a clone was seen (once, few, many) or the class of an expanded clone, and some rows leave it out.

D	length	V	size	J	CDR3	DNA
.	18	TRBV4-3	many	TRBJ2-1	CASSQEHLGGITYNEQFF	TGCGCCAGCAGCCAAGAGCATCTTGGGGGTATCACCTACAATGAGCAGTTCTTC
TRBD1	15	TRBV5-4	many	TRBJ2-5	CASSQGQGLSETQYF	TGTGCCAGCAGCCAAGGACAGGGGCTGAGCGAGACCCAGTACTTC
TRBD2	13	TRBV20-1	few	TRBJ2-1	CSGTAGGPDEQFF	TGCAGTGGAACGGCGGGGGGGCCCGATGAGCAGTTCTTC
TRBD1	16	TRBV5-1	few	TRBJ1-2	CASSFVTGEGENGYTF	TGCGCCAGCAGCTTCGTAACAGGGGAAGGGGAGAATGGCTACACCTTC
.	12	TRBV5-1	few	TRBJ2-2	CASSSDAGELFF	TGCGCCAGCAGCTCCGACGCCGGGGAGCTGTTTTTT
.	16	TRBV9	many	TRBJ2-6	CASSVTGTSGANVLTF	TGTGCCAGCAGCGTAACAGGGACCTCTGGGGCCAACGTCCTGACTTTC
TRBD2	16	TRBV20-1	few	TRBJ2-6	CSAPSGGPSGANVLTF	TGCAGTGCTCCTAGCGGGGGGCCCTCTGGGGCCAACGTCCTGACTTTC
TRBD2	15	TRBV12-3/TRBV12-4	many	TRBJ2-3	CASSPSSGGADTQYF	TGTGCCAGCAGCCCGTCTAGCGGCGGGGCAGATACGCAGTATTTT
TRBD1	14	TRBV10-3	many	TRBJ2-2	CATLRQGNTGELFF	TGTGCCACTTTACGACAGGGGAACACCGGGGAGCTGTTTTTT
TRBD1	13	TRBV5-6	many	TRBJ2-5	CASSSTGTETQYF	TGTGCCAGCAGCTCGACAGGGACGGAGACCCAGTACTTC
TRBD2	14	TRBV5-8	.	TRBJ2-5	CASSNPGLQETQYF	TGTGCCAGCAGCAACCCGGGACTACAAGAGACCCAGTACTTC
.	15	TRBV7-2	.	TRBJ1-1	CASSFAGHRDTEAFF	TGTGCCAGCAGCTTTGCAGGACACCGAGACACTGAAGCTTTCTTT
TRBD1	15	TRBV7-9	few	TRBJ1-2	CASSFSSGGYYGYTF	TGTGCCAGCAGCTTCTCGTCAGGGGGCTACTATGGCTACACCTTC
.	13	TRBV6-5	many	TRBJ2-3	CASRWTVTDTQYF	TGTGCCAGCCGATGGACAGTCACAGATACGCAGTATTTT
TRBD2	15	TRBV27	many	TRBJ2-7	CASSSGLAGLYEQYF	TGTGCCAGCAGTTCGGGACTAGCGGGGTTATACGAGCAGTACTTC
.	13	TRBV7-9	many	TRBJ1-2	CASSLVTEYGYTF	TGTGCCAGCAGCTTAGTCACGGAGTATGGCTACACCTTC
TRBD1	13	TRBV6-5	many	TRBJ2-5	CASRGQAQETQYF	TGTGCCAGCAGGGGACAGGCCCAAGAGACCCAGTACTTC
.	13	TRBV12-3/TRBV12-4	few	TRBJ2-3	CASSLRDKDTQYF	TGTGCCAGCAGTTTACGGGATAAGGATACGCAGTATTTT
.	13	TRBV25-1	many	TRBJ2-1	CASSEGSSDEQFF	TGTGCCAGCAGTGAGGGGTCTTCCGATGAGCAGTTCTTC
TRBD1	15	TRBV9	few	TRBJ2-7	CASSVGTGRGYEQYF	TGTGCCAGCAGCGTAGGGACAGGTAGGGGATACGAGCAGTACTTC
TRBD2	17	TRBV27	.	TRBJ2-1	CASSLLASGGLYNEQFF	TGTGCCAGCAGTTTATTGGCTAGCGGGGGCCTTTACAATGAGCAGTTCTTC
TRBD2	16	TRBV5-1	many	TRBJ2-3	CASSLPLAGNTDTQYF	TGCGCCAGCAGCTTACCTCTAGCGGGGAACACAGATACGCAGTATTTT
.	12	TRBV4-2	many	TRBJ2-7	CASSLRDDEQYF	TGTGCCAGCAGCCTCAGGGACGACGAGCAGTACTTC
TRBD1	14	TRBV7-9	.	TRBJ1-1	CAGNPGQGGTEAFF	TGTGCCGGAAATCCTGGGCAGGGGGGTACTGAAGCTTTCTTT
TRBD2	16	TRBV7-9	few	TRBJ2-1	CASSQLAGGPSNEQFF	TGTGCCAGCAGCCAACTAGCGGGGGGCCCCTCAAATGAGCAGTTCTTC